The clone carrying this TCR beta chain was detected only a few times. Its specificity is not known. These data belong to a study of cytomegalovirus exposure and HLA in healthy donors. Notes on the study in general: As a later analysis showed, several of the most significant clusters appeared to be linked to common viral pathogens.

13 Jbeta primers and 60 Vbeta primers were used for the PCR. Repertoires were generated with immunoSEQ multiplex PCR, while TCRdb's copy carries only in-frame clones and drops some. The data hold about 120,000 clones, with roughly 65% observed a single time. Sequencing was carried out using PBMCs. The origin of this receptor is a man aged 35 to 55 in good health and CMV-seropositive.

The DNA for the CDR3 is TGCGCCAGCAGCCGCACTAGCGGGGGGCCTAACACCGGGGAGCTGTTTTTT. Residues: CASSRTSGGPNTGELFF. The chain recombines TRBV4-1 with TRBJ2-2; 12 bases match TRBD2. With V trimmed by 4 bases and J by 2 bases, 5 bases remained unmatched. The CDR3 length is 17 residues. The germline CDR1 and CDR2 sequences are MGHRA and YSYEKL.